Listed below are T cell receptor beta chains from one sample, sequenced in a study of cytomegalovirus exposure and HLA in healthy donors. Method: immunoSEQ multiplex PCR; TCRdb's copy keeps in-frame clones and lacks some. Of under 200,000 clones in the sample, roughly 80% are singletons; the top ten hold around 1.7%. Input material: PBMCs. These receptors all come from a young woman in good health and CMV-seronegative. Each CDR3 is given with its conserved first and last residue. A D gene is named only where the DNA matches it firmly. Clone sizes are given selectively: once, few, many, or a class where the clone is expanded.

- | TRBJ2-5 | TRBV19 | TRBD1 | CASSGPGQGRETQYF | TGTGCCAGTAGTGGACCGGGACAGGGGAGGGAGACCCAGTACTTC
- | TRBJ1-5 | TRBV28 | TRBD1 | CASSSIDRAHQPQHF | TGTGCCAGCAGTTCTATCGACAGGGCCCATCAGCCCCAGCATTTT
- | TRBJ2-2 | TRBV5-1 | TRBD2 | CASSPLGLAGASGELFF | TGCGCCAGCAGCCCACTGGGACTAGCGGGAGCATCCGGGGAGCTGTTTTTT
few | TRBJ1-5 | TRBV7-9 | - | CASSGRDVRQPQHF | TGTGCCAGCAGCGGGCGGGACGTACGTCAGCCCCAGCATTTT
- | TRBJ2-1 | TRBV7-7 | TRBD2 | CASSLSVRTSGAGEQFF | TGTGCCAGCAGCTTATCGGTCAGGACTAGCGGGGCCGGGGAGCAGTTCTTC
- | TRBJ1-1 | TRBV5-6 | - | CASRHWLDTEAFF | TGTGCCAGCAGACATTGGTTGGACACTGAAGCTTTCTTT
- | TRBJ2-1 | TRBV19 | - | CASSIFTYNEQFF | TGTGCCAGTAGTATATTCACATACAATGAGCAGTTCTTC
once | TRBJ2-7 | TRBV7-7 | TRBD1 | CASSIGQGGNYEQYF | TGTGCCAGCAGCATCGGACAGGGGGGGAATTACGAGCAGTACTTC
- | TRBJ1-3 | TRBV29-1 | - | CSVGEYSGNTIYF | TGCAGCGTTGGGGAGTACTCTGGAAACACCATATATTTT
few | TRBJ1-1 | TRBV4-1 | - | CASSQDGGTEAFF | TGCGCCAGCAGCCAAGACGGAGGGACTGAAGCTTTCTTT
- | TRBJ2-1 | TRBV10-2 | TRBD1 | CASSETGEPYNEQFF | TGCGCCAGCAGTGAAACAGGGGAGCCCTACAATGAGCAGTTCTTC
- | TRBJ2-5 | TRBV13 | TRBD2 | CASSTSGLAGTTQETQYF | TGTGCCAGCAGCACCTCGGGACTAGCGGGGACTACCCAAGAGACCCAGTACTTC
- | TRBJ1-1 | TRBV27 | - | CASSDGLAGNTEAFF | TGTGCCAGCAGTGATGGATTGGCGGGGAACACTGAAGCTTTCTTT
- | TRBJ2-1 | TRBV7-9 | - | CASSLGSGLYNEQFF | TGTGCCAGCAGCTTAGGATCGGGACTCTACAATGAGCAGTTCTTC
- | TRBJ2-5 | TRBV19 | - | CASSIRSVKETQYF | TGTGCCAGTAGTATTCGTAGCGTTAAAGAGACCCAGTACTTC
- | TRBJ2-1 | TRBV7-9 | TRBD2 | CSSSLAEGGKWDEQFF | TGTTCCAGCAGCTTAGCCGAGGGAGGGAAATGGGATGAGCAGTTCTTC
few | TRBJ2-7 | TRBV10-3 | - | CAISDAGVGYEQYF | TGTGCCATCAGTGATGCAGGTGTGGGCTACGAGCAGTACTTC
- | TRBJ1-1 | TRBV7-2 | - | CASSLVGAGNTEAFF | TGTGCCAGCAGCTTAGTAGGTGCGGGGAACACTGAAGCTTTCTTT
- | TRBJ2-2 | TRBV9 | TRBD1 | CASSPREGQGATGELFF | TGTGCCAGCAGCCCACGAGAGGGACAGGGGGCAACCGGGGAGCTGTTTTTT
- | TRBJ2-5 | TRBV28 | - | CASSLVGTLVETQYF | TGTGCCAGCAGTTTAGTTGGGACACTGGTGGAGACCCAGTACTTC
- | TRBJ2-7 | TRBV29-1 | TRBD2 | CSGLLAGVEDEQYF | TGCAGCGGATTACTAGCGGGAGTAGAGGACGAGCAGTACTTC
few | TRBJ2-6 | TRBV7-2 | TRBD2 | CASSLRSGAGANVLTF | TGTGCCAGCAGCTTACGCAGCGGGGCTGGGGCCAACGTCCTGACTTTC
- | TRBJ2-2 | TRBV4-1 | TRBD2 | CASSQAAGARTGELFF | TGCGCCAGCAGCCAAGCAGCGGGAGCGAGGACCGGGGAGCTGTTTTTT
- | TRBJ1-3 | TRBV5-4 | TRBD1 | CASSSGQGASGNTIYF | TGTGCCAGCAGCTCCGGACAGGGGGCATCAGGAAACACCATATATTTT
- | TRBJ1-3 | TRBV7-2 | TRBD1 | CASSQRSGTGALSGNTIYF | TGTGCCAGCAGCCAACGATCCGGGACAGGGGCGCTGTCCGGAAACACCATATATTTT
- | TRBJ1-1 | TRBV7-9 | - | CASSTPGMWGGNTEAFF | TGTGCCAGCAGCACCCCAGGGATGTGGGGTGGGAACACTGAAGCTTTCTTT
once | TRBJ2-2 | TRBV19 | - | CASNSRPGLGELFF | TGTGCCAGTAACTCCCGACCGGGTCTCGGGGAGCTGTTTTTT
- | TRBJ2-5 | TRBV18 | - | CASSPGLPGTQYF | TGTGCCAGCTCCCCAGGACTCCCAGGGACCCAGTACTTC
few | TRBJ2-6 | TRBV27 | - | CASSLEGPSGANVLTF | TGTGCCAGCAGTTTGGAGGGGCCGTCTGGGGCCAACGTCCTGACTTTC
- | TRBJ2-1 | TRBV11-2 | - | CASSLVQGLSGFLENEQFF | TGTGCCAGCAGCTTAGTTCAAGGACTCAGCGGCTTTTTAGAGAATGAGCAGTTCTTC
few | TRBJ2-1 | TRBV4-3 | - | CASSLQTRNEQFF | TGCGCCAGCAGCCTCCAAACCAGGAATGAGCAGTTCTTC
- | TRBJ2-7 | TRBV5-6 | - | CASSFQGWEQYF | TGTGCCAGCAGCTTTCAGGGCTGGGAGCAGTACTTC
- | TRBJ2-6 | TRBV11-3 | - | CASSLAAWVSSGANVLTF | TGTGCCAGCAGCTTGGCAGCGTGGGTGAGCTCTGGGGCCAACGTCCTGACTTTC
- | TRBJ2-3 | TRBV4-2 | TRBD1 | CASSPTGGTSTDTQYF | TGTGCCAGCAGCCCGACAGGGGGAACTAGCACAGATACGCAGTATTTT
- | TRBJ2-2 | TRBV27 | - | CASSFWTDPNTGELFF | TGTGCCAGCAGTTTCTGGACAGATCCAAACACCGGGGAGCTGTTTTTT
- | TRBJ2-1 | TRBV28 | - | CASSPGGLQFF | TGTGCCAGCAGCCCTGGAGGACTCCAGTTCTTC
- | TRBJ1-2 | TRBV29-1 | - | CSAVGQLSDYGYTF | TGCAGCGCTGTCGGACAGCTTTCTGACTATGGCTACACCTTC
- | TRBJ2-1 | TRBV6-5 | TRBD2 | CASSLYTGGYNEQFF | TGTGCCAGCAGCCTCTACACGGGAGGCTACAATGAGCAGTTCTTC
- | TRBJ2-7 | TRBV28 | - | CASTPRQTSYEQYF | TGTGCCAGCACCCCTCGACAAACCTCCTACGAGCAGTACTTC
- | TRBJ2-3 | TRBV27 | TRBD2 | CASSLTGLAGGDTQYF | TGTGCCAGCAGTTTAACAGGGCTAGCGGGAGGAGATACGCAGTATTTT
- | TRBJ2-5 | TRBV5-4 | TRBD2 | CASSLVRLAGVQETQYF | TGTGCCAGCAGCTTGGTTAGACTAGCGGGAGTCCAAGAGACCCAGTACTTC
- | TRBJ1-2 | TRBV5-6 | TRBD1 | CASSRTGLGYTF | TGTGCCAGCAGCCGGACAGGGCTGGGCTACACCTTC
few | TRBJ1-4 | TRBV18 | TRBD1 | CASSTTGAEKLFF | TGTGCCAGCTCAACGACAGGGGCGGAAAAACTGTTTTTT
- | TRBJ2-1 | TRBV5-8 | TRBD1 | CASSPDRVLGLGNEQFF | TGTGCCAGCAGCCCGGACAGGGTCCTAGGTTTAGGCAATGAGCAGTTCTTC
- | TRBJ1-2 | TRBV7-9 | - | CASSLRGQEYGYTF | TGTGCCAGCAGCCTCAGGGGTCAGGAGTATGGCTACACCTTC
- | TRBJ1-1 | TRBV30 | - | CAWSVPELNTEAFF | TGTGCCTGGAGTGTACCAGAACTGAACACTGAAGCTTTCTTT
- | TRBJ2-5 | TRBV7-2 | TRBD2 | CASGPRSGSAAVGKETQYF | TGTGCCAGCGGCCCACGGAGCGGGAGCGCCGCGGTCGGGAAAGAGACCCAGTACTTC
few | TRBJ1-1 | TRBV7-9 | - | CASSSQGNTEAFF | TGTGCCAGCAGCTCCCAGGGCAACACTGAAGCTTTCTTT
- | TRBJ2-2 | TRBV18 | TRBD1 | CASSPPGTANTGELFF | TGTGCCAGCTCACCACCCGGGACAGCTAACACCGGGGAGCTGTTTTTT
- | TRBJ1-1 | TRBV20-1 | - | CSASLLPQQIF | TGCAGTGCTAGTCTTCTGCCCCAACAGATCTTT